The present TCR beta chain was sequenced within a study of CD8 T cells in ankylosing spondylitis. General study findings and limits: Blood from ankylosing spondylitis patients appeared to carry a characteristic eight-variant TCR beta motif.

The CDR3 consists of 14 residues. Germline-derived CDR1 and CDR2 are SNHLY and FYNNEI. V was trimmed by 5 bases and J by 2 bases, leaving 10 bases between them. TCRdb reprocessed the 5' RACE reads with MiXCR, giving one entry per CDR3 protein. The sample consists of roughly 440,000 distinct CDR3 sequences, 17% of them appearing once. For this clonotype: The antigen is undetermined.

The receptor was derived from a male donor with ankylosing spondylitis. Source material: blood, either unsorted or a sorted T cell fraction (not recorded which). This sequence joins TRBV2 and TRBJ2-1, with D tentatively TRBD1 (6 bases). CDR3 sequence: CASSTQGPYNEQFF. Written as DNA, the CDR3 is TGTGCCAGCAGTACACAGGGACCCTACAATGAGCAGTTCTTC.